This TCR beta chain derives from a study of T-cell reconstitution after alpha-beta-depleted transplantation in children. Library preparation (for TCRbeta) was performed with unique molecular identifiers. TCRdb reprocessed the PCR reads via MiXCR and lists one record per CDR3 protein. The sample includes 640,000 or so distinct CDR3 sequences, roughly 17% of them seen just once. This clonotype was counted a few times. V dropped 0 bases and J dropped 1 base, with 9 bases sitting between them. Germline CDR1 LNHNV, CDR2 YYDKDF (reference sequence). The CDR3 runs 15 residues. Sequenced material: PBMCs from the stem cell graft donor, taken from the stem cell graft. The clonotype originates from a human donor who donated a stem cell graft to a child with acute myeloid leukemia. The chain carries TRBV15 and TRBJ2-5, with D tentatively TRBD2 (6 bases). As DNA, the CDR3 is TGTGCCACCAGCAGAGATTGGGACTTCCAAGAGACCCAGTACTTC. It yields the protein CATSRDWDFQETQYF.